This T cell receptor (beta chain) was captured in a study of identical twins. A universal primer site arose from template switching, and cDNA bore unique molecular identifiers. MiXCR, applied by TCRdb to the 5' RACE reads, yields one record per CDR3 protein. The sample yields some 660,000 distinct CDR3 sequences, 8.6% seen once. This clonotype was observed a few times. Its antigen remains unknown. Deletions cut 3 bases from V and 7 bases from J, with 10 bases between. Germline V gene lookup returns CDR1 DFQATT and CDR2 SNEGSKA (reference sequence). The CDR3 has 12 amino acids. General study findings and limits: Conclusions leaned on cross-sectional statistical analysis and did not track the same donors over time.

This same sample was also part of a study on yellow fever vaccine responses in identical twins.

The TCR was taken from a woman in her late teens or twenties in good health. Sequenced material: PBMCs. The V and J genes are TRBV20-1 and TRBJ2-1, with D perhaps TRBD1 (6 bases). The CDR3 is CSARIGGNEQFF. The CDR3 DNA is TGCAGTGCTAGGATAGGGGGTAATGAGCAGTTCTTC.